This T cell receptor beta chain derives from a study of cytomegalovirus exposure and HLA in healthy donors. Study outcomes and limitations: Reports described diagnosis of cytomegalovirus status by the classifier as highly specific and sensitive. The study listed some 160 cytomegalovirus-associated TCR beta chains. A few CMV-associated chains proved CMV antigen-specific in vitro.

On this clone itself: What it binds is not known.

Measured with immunoSEQ multiplex PCR; TCRdb has only the in-frame clones, and not every one. The profile covers some 86,000 clones, with under 95% appearing a single time and 3.6% taken by the ten largest. CDR3 length: 12 amino acids. CDR1 SEHNR and CDR2 FQNEAQ come from the germline V gene (reference sequence). Trimming left V 1 base short and J 11 bases short, with 11 bases between. Input material: PBMCs. The TCR sequence derives from a woman aged 25 to 39 in good health and CMV-seronegative. The chain links TRBV7-9 to TRBJ1-1; possible D gene TRBD1, 5 bases. The DNA for the CDR3 is TGTGCCAGCAGCTTAGATGACGGGGGTGCTTTCTTT. Translation: CASSLDDGGAFF.